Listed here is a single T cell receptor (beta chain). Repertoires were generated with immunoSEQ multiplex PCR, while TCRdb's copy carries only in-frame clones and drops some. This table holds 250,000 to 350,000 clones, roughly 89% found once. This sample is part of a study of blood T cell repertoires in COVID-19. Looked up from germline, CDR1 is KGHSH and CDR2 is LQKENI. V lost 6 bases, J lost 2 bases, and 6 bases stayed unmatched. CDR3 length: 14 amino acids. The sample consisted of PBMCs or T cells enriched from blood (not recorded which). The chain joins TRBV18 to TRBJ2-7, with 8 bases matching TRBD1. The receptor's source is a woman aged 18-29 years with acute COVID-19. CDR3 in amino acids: CASSMDRVTYEQYF. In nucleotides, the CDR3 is TGTGCCAGCTCTATGGACAGGGTTACCTACGAGCAGTACTTC. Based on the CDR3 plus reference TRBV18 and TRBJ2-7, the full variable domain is NAGVMQNPRHLVRRRGQEARLRCSPMKGHSHVYWYRQLPEEGLKFMVYLQKENIIDESGMPKERFSAEFPKEGPSILRIQQVVRGDSAAYFCASSMDRVTYEQYFGPGTRLTVT.